The clone carrying this TCR beta chain was observed a handful of times. Its antigen is undetermined. V was clipped by 4 bases and J by 8 bases, with 14 bases between them. The CDR3 loop spans 14 amino acids. Germline loops: CDR1 WSHSY, CDR2 SAAADI. The authors sorted CD4+ naive, central memory, regulatory and stem cell-like memory cells via CD45RO/CCR7/CD25/CD127/CD95/CD27. Expressed TCRB transcripts were sequenced because the isolated RNA had all been reverse transcribed beforehand. Only in-frame clones appear in the TCRdb table, and some are missing; sequencing was by immunoSEQ multiplex PCR. The sample yields some 140,000 clones, 9% seen once. The data stem from a study of beta chain features in type 1 diabetes. Broader study findings: When VDJ junctions were examined, type 1 diabetes patients showed fewer insertions and more deletions. It was possible that PCR favored shorter templates, equally so in patients and controls. Researchers report that Type 1 diabetes patients had moderately but significantly shorter TCRB CDR3s across all four CD4+ subsets. A closer apparent resemblance between naive, central memory and Treg TCRB repertoires was seen in patients than in healthy donors.

The V and J genes are TRBV10-2 and TRBJ1-4; D is perhaps TRBD1 (5 bases). This receptor was obtained from a man aged 25-45 years with type 1 diabetes. Input material: central memory CD4+ T cells from blood. The CDR3 DNA reads TGCGCCAGCAGTGGGATGGCAACAGGAGAAAAACTGTTTTTT. This translates into CASSGMATGEKLFF.